The 9 T cell receptor beta chains below all came from one sample that was sequenced in a study of blood T cell repertoires in COVID-19. The data were produced by immunoSEQ multiplex PCR, yet TCRdb's version contains in-frame clones alone and is incomplete. Of over 450,000 clones detected, 89% appear once; the ten largest clones hold approximately 0.9%. Sequenced: peripheral blood. The receptors stem from a young man with COVID-19, enrolled during active disease.

The genes are TRBV5-4 and TRBJ2-7; 8 positions match TRBD1. The CDR3 is 14 amino acids. Germline V lookup: CDR1 SGHNT, CDR2 YYREEE (reference sequence). The junction had 8 bases not matched to a gene; V was cut back by 3 bases and J by 6 bases. The CDR3 bases are TGTGCCAGCAGCTCGACAGGGGCGCGAAGCGAGCAGTACTTC. This translates into CASSSTGARSEQYF.

The chain couples TRBV5-4 to TRBJ2-7; 7 bases match TRBD1. In germline, CDR1 is SGHNT, CDR2 YYREEE (reference sequence). V shed 0 bases and J 2 bases; nucleotides not matched to a gene: 5. The CDR3 is 15 residues long. The CDR3 region is CASSLEVTGTYEQYF. The DNA of the CDR3 is TGTGCCAGCAGCTTGGAAGTGACAGGGACCTACGAGCAGTACTTC.

This chain connects TRBV24-1 to TRBJ1-5, with a possible D match to TRBD1 (6 bases). Trimming removed 2 bases at V and 7 bases at J, with 14 bases between. The CDR3 consists of 15 residues. CDR1 is KGHDR and CDR2 is SFDVKD in the germline V gene. This CDR3 is CATSDSRQVKQPQHF. The CDR3 DNA sequence: TGTGCCACCAGTGATTCCAGACAGGTAAAGCAGCCCCAGCATTTT.

DNA for the CDR3: TGTGCCAGTAGTATAGAGGTAGCGGGAGGTTCCGATACGCAGTATTTT. Translated, it gives CASSIEVAGGSDTQYF. The gene calls are TRBV19 and TRBJ2-3; 10 positions agree with TRBD2. V lost 0 bases and J lost 6; bases outside the gene matches: 6. This CDR3 is built from 16 residues. The germline CDR1 and CDR2 sequences are LNHDA and SQIVND (reference sequence).

The chain employs TRBV7-9 and TRBJ2-3; a weak D match, TRBD1 (5 bases). Germline V CDR1 and CDR2: SEHNR, FQNEAQ (reference sequence). This CDR3 is built from 16 residues. The V end lost 4 bases, the J end lost 0 bases, and 14 bases lay between the germline ends. The CDR3 protein is CASSYSSRVSTDTQYF. CDR3 in DNA: TGTGCCAGCAGCTACTCGTCCAGGGTGAGCACAGATACGCAGTATTTT. Full variable domain (remainder filled in from reference TRBV7-9 and TRBJ2-3): DTGVSQNPRHKITKRGQNVTFRCDPISEHNRLYWYRQTLGQGPEFLTYFQNEAQLEKSRLLSDRFSAERPKGSFSTLEIQRTEQGDSAMYLCASSYSSRVSTDTQYFGPGTRLTVL.

The chain uses TRBV9 and TRBJ2-2; 9 positions match TRBD2. The CDR3 covers 17 residues. After removal of 3 bases from V and 7 bases from J, the junction contained 13 bases not matched to a gene. The germline CDR1 and CDR2 sequences are SGDLS and YYNGEE. CDR3 protein: CASSEIISGSGGGELFF. The CDR3 bases are TGTGCCAGCAGCGAGATTATTAGCGGGAGTGGTGGCGGGGAGCTGTTTTTT.

The chain combines TRBV3-1 (or the pseudogene TRBV3-2) with TRBJ2-1, with a tentative D call TRBD2 (5 bases). The CDR3 runs 14 residues. CDR1 and CDR2 (germline): LGHDT, YNNKEL (reference sequence). Deletions cut 0 bases from V and 10 bases from J, with 13 bases between. Written as DNA, the CDR3 is TGTGCCAGCAGCCAAGACCCGGGATTTGGGGAGCAGTTCTTC. Protein product: CASSQDPGFGEQFF.

This rearrangement joins TRBV4-1 to TRBJ2-2; 9 nucleotides agree with TRBD1. This CDR3 has 15 residues. Germline CDR1 and CDR2: MGHRA and YSYEKL. J lost 1 base, V lost 5 bases, and 2 bases had no gene match. The CDR3 spells CASSKGQGNTGELFF. CDR3 nucleotides: TGCGCCAGCAGCAAGGGACAGGGGAACACCGGGGAGCTGTTTTTT.

A remark on this clone: Mismatch with germline at one junction end may stem from a read error. The rearrangement joins TRBV4-1 to TRBJ1-2, with D perhaps TRBD1 (5 bases). Looked up from germline, CDR1 is MGHRA and CDR2 is YSYEKL. This CDR3 has 15 residues. In nucleotides, the CDR3 is TGCGCCAGCAGCCAAGACTTTATGAGTTCCAGGGCTACCGGCTTC. Translating it yields CASSQDFMSSRATGF.